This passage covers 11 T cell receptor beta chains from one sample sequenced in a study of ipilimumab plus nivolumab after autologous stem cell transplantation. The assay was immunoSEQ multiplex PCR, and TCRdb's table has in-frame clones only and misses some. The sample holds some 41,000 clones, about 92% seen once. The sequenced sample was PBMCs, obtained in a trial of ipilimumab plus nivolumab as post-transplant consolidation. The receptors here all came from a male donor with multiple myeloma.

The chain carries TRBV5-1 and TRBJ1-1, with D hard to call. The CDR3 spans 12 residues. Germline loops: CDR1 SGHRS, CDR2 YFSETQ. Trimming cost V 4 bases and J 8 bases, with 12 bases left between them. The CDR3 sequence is CASSPRGGEAFF. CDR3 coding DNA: TGCGCCAGCAGCCCCCGGGGAGGGGAAGCTTTCTTT.

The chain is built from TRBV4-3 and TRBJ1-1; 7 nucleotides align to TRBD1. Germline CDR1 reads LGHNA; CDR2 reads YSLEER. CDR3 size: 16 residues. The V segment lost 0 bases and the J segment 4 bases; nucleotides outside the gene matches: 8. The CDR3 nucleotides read TGCGCCAGCAGCCAAGATCTTGCCAGGGGGAGCACTGAAGCTTTCTTT. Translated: CASSQDLARGSTEAFF.

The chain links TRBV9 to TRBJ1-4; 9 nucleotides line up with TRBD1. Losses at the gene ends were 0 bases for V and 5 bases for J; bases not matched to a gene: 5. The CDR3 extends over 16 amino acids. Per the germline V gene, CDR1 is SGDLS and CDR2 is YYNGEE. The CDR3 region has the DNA TGTGCCAGCAGCGTAGCCGCCGGGACAGGGAATGAAAAACTGTTTTTT. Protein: CASSVAAGTGNEKLFF.

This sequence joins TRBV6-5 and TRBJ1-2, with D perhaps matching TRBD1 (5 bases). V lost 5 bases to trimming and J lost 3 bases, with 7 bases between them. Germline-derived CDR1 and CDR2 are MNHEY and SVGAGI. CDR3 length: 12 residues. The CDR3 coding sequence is TGTGCCAGCAGTACCAGGGACTATGGCTACACCTTC. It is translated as CASSTRDYGYTF.

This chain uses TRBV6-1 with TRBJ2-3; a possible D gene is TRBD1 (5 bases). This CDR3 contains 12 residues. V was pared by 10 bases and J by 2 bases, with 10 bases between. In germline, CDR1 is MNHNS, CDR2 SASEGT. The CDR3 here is CATGHLTDTQYF. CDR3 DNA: TGTGCCACCGGACACCTCACAGATACGCAGTATTTT.

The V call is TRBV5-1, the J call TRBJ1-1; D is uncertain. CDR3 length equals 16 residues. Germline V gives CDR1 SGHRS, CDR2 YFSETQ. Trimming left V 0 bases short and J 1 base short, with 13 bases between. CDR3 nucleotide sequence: TGCGCCAGCAGCTTGGGCGGGAGCGAGGCGAACACTGAAGCTTTCTTT. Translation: CASSLGGSEANTEAFF. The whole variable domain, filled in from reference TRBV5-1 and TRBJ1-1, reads KAGVTQTPRYLIKTRGQQVTLSCSPISGHRSVSWYQQTPGQGLQFLFEYFSETQRNKGNFPGRFSGRQFSNSRSEMNVSTLELGDSALYLCASSLGGSEANTEAFFGQGTRLTVV.

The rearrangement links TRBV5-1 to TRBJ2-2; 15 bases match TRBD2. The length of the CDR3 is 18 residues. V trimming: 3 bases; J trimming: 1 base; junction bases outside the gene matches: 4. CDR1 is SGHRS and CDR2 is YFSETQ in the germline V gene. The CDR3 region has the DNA TGCGCCAGCAGCTCGGGACTAGCGGGAGGAATGAACACCGGGGAGCTGTTTTTT. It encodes CASSSGLAGGMNTGELFF.

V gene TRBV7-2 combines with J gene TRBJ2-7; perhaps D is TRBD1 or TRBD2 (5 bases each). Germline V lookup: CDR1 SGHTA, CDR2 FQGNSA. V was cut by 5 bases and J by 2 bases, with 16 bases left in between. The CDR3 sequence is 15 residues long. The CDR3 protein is CASSPGTTQAYEQYF. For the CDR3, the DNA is TGTGCCAGCAGCCCGGGGACCACCCAAGCCTACGAGCAGTACTTC.

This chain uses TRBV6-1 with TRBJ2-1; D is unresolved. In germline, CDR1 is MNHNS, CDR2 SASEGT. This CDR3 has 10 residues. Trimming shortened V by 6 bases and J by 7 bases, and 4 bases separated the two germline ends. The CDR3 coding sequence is TGTGCCAGCAGATTGAATGAGCAGTTCTTC. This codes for CASRLNEQFF.

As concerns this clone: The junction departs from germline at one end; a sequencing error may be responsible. The CDR3 DNA follows: TGTGCCAGCAGCTTAGTGGCTACCATCTACATTGACTTC. Its protein product is CASSLVATIYIDF. The chain couples TRBV7-9 to TRBJ2-5, with no clear D. The CDR3 totals 13 residues. Looked up from germline, CDR1 is SEHNR and CDR2 is FQNEAQ (reference sequence). The whole variable domain, filled in from reference TRBV7-9 and TRBJ2-5, reads DTGVSQNPRHKITKRGQNVTFRCDPISEHNRLYWYRQTLGQGPEFLTYFQNEAQLEKSRLLSDRFSAERPKGSFSTLEIQRTEQGDSAMYLCASSLVATIYIDFGPGTRLLVL.

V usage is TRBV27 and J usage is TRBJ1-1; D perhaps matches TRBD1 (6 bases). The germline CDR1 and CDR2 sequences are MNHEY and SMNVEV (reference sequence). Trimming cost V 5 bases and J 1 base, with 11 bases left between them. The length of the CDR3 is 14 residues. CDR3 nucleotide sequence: TGTGCCAGCAGTAAGAGGGGGACGAACACTGAAGCTTTCTTT. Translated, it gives CASSKRGTNTEAFF.